This is a list of T cell receptor beta chains from one sample in a study of memory CD4+ T cells and cytomegalovirus serostatus. The assay was immunoSEQ multiplex PCR, and TCRdb's table has in-frame clones only and misses some. The sample lists 35,000 to 45,000 clones; 79% were seen once. Material: memory CD4+ T cells from blood. Receptors originate from an adult in good health and CMV-seronegative. Each CDR3 is given without its conserved first and last residue.

v_call | cdr3_aa
TRBV7-2 | ASTLGRDYEAF
TRBV5-6 | ASSGGVAYEQY
TRBV6-6 | ASSYLGSGSPGEQY
TRBV19 | ASSNGGPPRDEQY
TRBV7-8 | ASSLVWGRQGTTEAF
TRBV11-2 | ASSLITDTQY
TRBV5-5 | ASSLAPGPTGPEAF
TRBV7-2 | ASSLKNTGELF
TRBV29-1 | SVVKGTYGYT
TRBV7-9 | ASSTGTGVSSEQY
TRBV5-5 | ASSLATQGPTEAF
TRBV6-5 | ASSYSGAGADTQY
TRBV7-3 | ASSLTDSGLETQY
TRBV18 | ASSRGSGYEQY
TRBV4-2 | ASSLDGGVDNEQF
TRBV29-1 | SVEEDGSSYEQY
TRBV5-1 | ASSFGQGAGYGYT
TRBV7-9 | ASSLGDGNYGYT
TRBV5-6 | ASSLHPPRTGNTIY
TRBV19 | ASENRATYNEQF
TRBV5-4 | ASSLAGGGRTDTQY
TRBV7-2 | ASSPTGTFSYEQY
TRBV9 | ASSVDDRPTEAF
TRBV10-1 | ATSPDRNTGELF
TRBV19 | ASSTTLRAANYGYT
TRBV2 | ASSSAGGRYGYT
TRBV11-3 | ASSPSLRLQETQY
TRBV29-1 | SVVGQVNQPQH
TRBV5-4 | ASSLEGAPGNTIY
TRBV2 | ASSPQGAVDGYT
TRBV7-2 | ASSLRGQSENEQY
TRBV30 | AWGFGGSYIQY
TRBV7-6 | ASSLALPGQGGYT
TRBV30 | AWSPGGADTQY
TRBV11-3 | ASSSLGSQY
TRBV18 | ASSRTSGNYEQY
TRBV5-1 | ASRSTSGNTIY
TRBV23-1 | ASSQVRQVNTEAF
TRBV5-5 | ASSFIGPSGYEQY
TRBV18 | ASSPPGQARFEQY